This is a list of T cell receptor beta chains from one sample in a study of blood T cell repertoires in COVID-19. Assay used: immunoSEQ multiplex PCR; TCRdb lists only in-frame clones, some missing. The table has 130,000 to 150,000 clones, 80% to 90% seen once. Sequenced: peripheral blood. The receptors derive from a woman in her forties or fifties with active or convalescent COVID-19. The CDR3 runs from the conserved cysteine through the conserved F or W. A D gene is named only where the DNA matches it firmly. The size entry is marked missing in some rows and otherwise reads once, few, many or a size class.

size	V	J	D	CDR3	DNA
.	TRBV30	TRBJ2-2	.	CAWRISGIRIGELFF	TGTGCCTGGAGAATAAGCGGAATCAGGATCGGGGAGCTGTTTTTT
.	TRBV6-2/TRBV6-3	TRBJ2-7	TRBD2	CASSYRHLAGGYEQYF	TGTGCCAGCAGTTATCGTCATCTAGCGGGGGGTTACGAGCAGTACTTC
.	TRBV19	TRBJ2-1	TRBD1	CASTPRPDRGRVPEQFF	TGTGCCAGTACCCCACGGCCTGACAGGGGGCGCGTCCCTGAGCAGTTCTTC
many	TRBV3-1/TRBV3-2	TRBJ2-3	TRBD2	CASSPTSGRTDTQYF	TGTGCCAGCAGCCCGACTAGCGGGAGAACAGATACGCAGTATTTT
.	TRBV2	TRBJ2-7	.	CGTGSGPYEQYF	TGTGGCACAGGGTCGGGCCCCTACGAGCAGTACTTC
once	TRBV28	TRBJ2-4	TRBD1	CASRTPQGALDIQYF	TGTGCCAGCAGAACCCCCCAGGGGGCGCTGGACATTCAGTACTTC
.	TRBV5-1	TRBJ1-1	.	CASSWGELNTEAFF	TGCGCCAGCAGCTGGGGGGAATTAAACACTGAAGCTTTCTTT
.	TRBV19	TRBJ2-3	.	CASSPRLEPSSTDTQYF	TGTGCCAGTAGTCCCCGACTGGAACCTTCTAGCACAGATACGCAGTATTTT
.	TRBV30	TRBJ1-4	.	CAWSVLDEKLFF	TGTGCCTGGAGTGTACTCGATGAAAAACTGTTTTTT
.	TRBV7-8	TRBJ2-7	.	CASSLMDSSYEQYF	TGTGCCAGCAGCTTAATGGACTCCTCCTACGAGCAGTACTTC
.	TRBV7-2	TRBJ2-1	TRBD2	CASSLGAGAGAQNEQFF	TGTGCCAGCAGCTTAGGAGCAGGAGCGGGGGCGCAGAATGAGCAGTTCTTC
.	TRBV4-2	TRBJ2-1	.	CASSQDSYEQFF	TGTGCCAGCAGCCAAGATTCCTATGAGCAGTTCTTC
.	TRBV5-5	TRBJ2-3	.	CASSLYGGEGTDTQYF	TGTGCCAGCAGCTTGTATGGAGGGGAAGGCACAGATACGCAGTATTTT